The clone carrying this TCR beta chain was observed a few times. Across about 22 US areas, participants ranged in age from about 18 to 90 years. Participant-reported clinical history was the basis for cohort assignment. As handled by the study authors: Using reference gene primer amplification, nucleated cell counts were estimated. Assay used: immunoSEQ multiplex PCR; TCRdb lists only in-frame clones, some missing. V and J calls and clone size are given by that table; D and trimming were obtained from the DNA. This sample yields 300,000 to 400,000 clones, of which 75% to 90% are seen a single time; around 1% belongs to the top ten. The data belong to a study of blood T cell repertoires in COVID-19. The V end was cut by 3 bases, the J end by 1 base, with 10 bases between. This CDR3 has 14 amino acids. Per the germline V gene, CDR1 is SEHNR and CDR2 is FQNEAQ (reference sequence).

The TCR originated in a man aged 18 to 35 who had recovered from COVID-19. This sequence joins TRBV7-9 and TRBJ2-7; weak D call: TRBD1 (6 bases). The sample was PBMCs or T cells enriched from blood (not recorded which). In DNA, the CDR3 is TGTGCCAGCAGCTTGTCCCAGGGGTCCTACGAGCAGTACTTC. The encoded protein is CASSLSQGSYEQYF.